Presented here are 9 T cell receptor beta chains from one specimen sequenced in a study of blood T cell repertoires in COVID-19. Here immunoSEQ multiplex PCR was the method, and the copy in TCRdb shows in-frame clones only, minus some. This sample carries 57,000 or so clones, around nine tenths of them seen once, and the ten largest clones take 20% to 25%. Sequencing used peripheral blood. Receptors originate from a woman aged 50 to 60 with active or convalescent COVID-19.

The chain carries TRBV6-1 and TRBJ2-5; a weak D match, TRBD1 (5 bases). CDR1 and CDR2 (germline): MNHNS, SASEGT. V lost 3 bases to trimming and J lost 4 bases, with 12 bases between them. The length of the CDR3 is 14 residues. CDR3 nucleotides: TGTGCCAGCAGTGAGCAAGCAGGGCGAGAGACCCAGTACTTC. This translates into CASSEQAGRETQYF.

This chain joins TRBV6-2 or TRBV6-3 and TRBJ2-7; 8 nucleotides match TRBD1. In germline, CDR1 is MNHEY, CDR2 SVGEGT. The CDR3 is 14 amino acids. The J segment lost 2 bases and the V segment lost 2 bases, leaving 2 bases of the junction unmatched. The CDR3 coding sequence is TGTGCCAGCAGTTACAGGACAGGGCCCTACGAGCAGTACTTC. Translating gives CASSYRTGPYEQYF.

The CDR3 bases are TGTGCCAGTAAGAACCTCGACAGGGAAAGCAATGGCTACACCTTC. Amino acids: CASKNLDRESNGYTF. The chain employs TRBV27 and TRBJ1-2; 7 positions match TRBD1. The CDR3 totals 15 residues. V shed 9 bases, J shed 6 bases, and the junction held 16 bases outside the gene matches. Germline V gives CDR1 MNHEY, CDR2 SMNVEV (reference sequence).

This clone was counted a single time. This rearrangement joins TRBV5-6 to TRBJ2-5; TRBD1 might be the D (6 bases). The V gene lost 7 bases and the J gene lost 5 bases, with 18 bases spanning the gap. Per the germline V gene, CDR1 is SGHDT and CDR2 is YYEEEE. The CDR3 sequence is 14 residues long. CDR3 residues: CASYTGRGVETQYF. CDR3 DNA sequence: TGTGCCAGCTATACAGGGCGAGGAGTGGAGACCCAGTACTTC.

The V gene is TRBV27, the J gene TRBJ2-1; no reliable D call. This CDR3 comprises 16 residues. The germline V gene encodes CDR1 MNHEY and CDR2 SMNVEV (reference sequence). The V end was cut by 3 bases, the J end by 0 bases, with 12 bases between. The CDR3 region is CASSFTAVSSYNEQFF. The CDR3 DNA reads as TGTGCCAGCAGTTTTACTGCGGTCAGCTCCTACAATGAGCAGTTCTTC.

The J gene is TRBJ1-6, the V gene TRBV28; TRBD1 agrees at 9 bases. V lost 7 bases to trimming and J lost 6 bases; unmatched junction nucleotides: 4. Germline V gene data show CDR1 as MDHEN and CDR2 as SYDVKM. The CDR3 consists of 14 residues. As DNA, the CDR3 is TGTGCCAGCAAGGACAGGGGAGGTAATTCACCCCTCCACTTT. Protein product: CASKDRGGNSPLHF.

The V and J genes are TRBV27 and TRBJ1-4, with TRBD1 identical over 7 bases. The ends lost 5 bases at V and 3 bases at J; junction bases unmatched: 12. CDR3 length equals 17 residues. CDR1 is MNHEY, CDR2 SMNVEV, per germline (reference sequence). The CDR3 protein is CASSPRTGRTSNEKLFF. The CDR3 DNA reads TGTGCCAGCAGTCCCCGGACAGGTCGGACGTCTAATGAAAAACTGTTTTTT.

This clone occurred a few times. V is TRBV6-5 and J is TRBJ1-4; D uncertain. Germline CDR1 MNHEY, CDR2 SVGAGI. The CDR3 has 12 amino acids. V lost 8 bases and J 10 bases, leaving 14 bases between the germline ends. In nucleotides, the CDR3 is TGTGCCAGCCAATGGCTCTCGGGAAAACTGTTTTTT. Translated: CASQWLSGKLFF.

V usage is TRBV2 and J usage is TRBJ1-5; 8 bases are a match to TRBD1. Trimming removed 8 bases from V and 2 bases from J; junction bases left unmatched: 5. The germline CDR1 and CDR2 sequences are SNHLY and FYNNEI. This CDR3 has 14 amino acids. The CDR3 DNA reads TGTGCCAGCCGGACAGGGCTGGGCAATCAGCCCCAGCATTTT. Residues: CASRTGLGNQPQHF.